This is a list of T cell receptor beta chains from one sample in a study of T cell repertoires in cytomegalovirus infection. TCRdb re-called the reads with MiXCR, one entry per CDR3 protein. The sample contains a few hundred thousand distinct CDR3 sequences, over 35% of which appear only once. These TCRs are of unknown antigen specificity. The source material was cultured PBMCs, sampled from culture after CMV antigen stimulation. The receptors here all came from a human donor in good health (CMV status not recorded). Some clones in this sample may be carry-over from other donors' samples. The CDR3 runs from the conserved cysteine through the conserved F or W. Clone sizes are given selectively: once, few, many, or a class where the clone is expanded.

>TRBV7-9|few|TRBJ2-2
CASSSSGRNTGELFF
>TRBV4-2|once|TRBJ2-1
CASSQGRTSGGYNEQFF
>TRBV5-1|once|TRBJ1-3
CASSSVPGPAGGNTIYF
>TRBV6-2/TRBV6-3|.|TRBJ2-1
CASSPLAGSRGEQFF
>TRBV7-2|few|TRBJ2-5
CASSRPPGGLKETQYF
>TRBV12-5|.|TRBJ1-4
CASGQAGATNEKLFF
>TRBV6-2/TRBV6-3|.|TRBJ2-7
CASSEGGLEQYF
>TRBV20-1|.|TRBJ1-5
CSAATPGQPQHF
>TRBV20-1|few|TRBJ1-5
CSASDRGLYSNQPQHF
>TRBV7-9|.|TRBJ2-3
CASSLGQGVWTDTQYF
>TRBV20-1|.|TRBJ1-6
CSARDLYLNSPLHF
>TRBV7-2|.|TRBJ2-7
CASSPARIPEQYF
>TRBV10-3|once|TRBJ2-1
CASLGNNEQFF
>TRBV7-2|many|TRBJ2-7
CASSFERGEQYF
>TRBV4-1|.|TRBJ1-1
CASSNQGPTEAFF
>TRBV7-2|few|TRBJ2-2
CASRFVRAGELFF
>TRBV7-2|.|TRBJ2-7
CASSLDISYEQYF
>TRBV7-8|many|TRBJ1-1
CASSSSPLLGYTEAFF
>TRBV18|once|TRBJ2-1
CASSPLSVGYNEQFF
>TRBV6-2/TRBV6-3|.|TRBJ2-1
CATQDGGDNEQFF
>TRBV7-6|once|TRBJ1-1
CASSLAPWTRQGPSEVEAFF
>TRBV11-2|.|TRBJ2-1
CASSLDFWRIDEQFF
>TRBV6-5|.|TRBJ2-2
CATEMGPGGAGELFF
>TRBV7-2|.|TRBJ2-3
CASSLVGLAGRTDTQYF
>TRBV5-4|.|TRBJ2-3
CASSGKGQGAGDTQYF
>TRBV7-6|.|TRBJ2-7
CASSQYRLAGAEQYF
>TRBV30|.|TRBJ1-5
CALWGTGLNQPQHF